This T cell receptor (beta chain) was recorded in a study of blood T cell repertoires in COVID-19. Study-wide context: Material from acute and convalescent COVID-19 was sourced from the United States, Italy and Spain. In each case, the material was cDNA or gDNA derived from T cells, B-cell-depleted T cells, or PBMCs.

The CDR3 consists of 12 residues. Germline lookup yields CDR1 LGHDT and CDR2 YNNKEL (reference sequence). V was pared by 0 bases and J by 4 bases, with 3 bases between. As originally analysed: Amplification of reference gene primers provided the estimated nucleated cell counts. The table came from immunoSEQ multiplex PCR; TCRdb's copy has only in-frame clones and leaves some out. The DNA gave D and trimming, while V, J and clone size come from that table. The sample lists 150,000 to 200,000 clones, about 82% seen once, with about 4.9% in the top ten. Sequencing was performed on peripheral blood. The sequence derives from a woman in her twenties or thirties with acute or convalescent COVID-19. The V gene is TRBV3-1 (or the pseudogene TRBV3-2), the J gene TRBJ1-2; the D is unclear. The CDR3 here is CASSQDLYGYTF. The CDR3 DNA reads TGTGCCAGCAGCCAAGATCTCTATGGCTACACCTTC.